This entry features one TCR beta chain sequence. Its antigen is still unknown. The data were obtained in a study of shared clonotypes between healthy human individuals. The wider study: Three plates each covered CD4 naive and memory; CD8 naive two, CD8 memory one.

TCRdb's copy holds only in-frame clones and misses some; the assay was immunoSEQ multiplex PCR. The profile shows some 1,900,000 clones, about 94% of them singletons. Germline CDR1 is SGHVS and CDR2 is FQNEAQ. V dropped 1 base and J dropped 0 bases, with 12 bases sitting between them. CDR3 length equals 16 residues. It was CD45RO-negative cells, positively selected for CCR7, that made up naive CD8 cells, with terminally differentiated effector memory CD45RA+ cells excluded. Findings of the study overall: Four donors had around 5.5% of their naive CD4 clonotypes in common. Memory subsets had estimated richness that was generally smaller than that of naive subsets.

The clonotype comes from a young man in good health. The specimen was naive CD8+ T cells sorted from blood. This rearrangement joins TRBV7-8 to TRBJ1-2; D is possibly TRBD1 (5 bases). The CDR3, as DNA: TGTGCCAGCAGCTTAGTGGGGGGGAAAGCTAACTATGGCTACACCTTC. Encoded protein: CASSLVGGKANYGYTF.